This TCR beta chain stems from a study of blood T cell repertoires in COVID-19. This CDR3 comprises 15 residues. V was trimmed by 7 bases and J by 2 bases, leaving 18 bases between them. Germline assignment: CDR1 MNHEY and CDR2 SMNVEV (reference sequence). As handled by the study authors: Estimates of nucleated cell counts were drawn from the amplification of reference gene primers. Generated by immunoSEQ multiplex PCR, the TCRdb table keeps only in-frame clones and is missing some. V, J and clone size are taken as reported in that table, and D and trimming were inferred from the DNA itself. The sample has about 140,000 clones, roughly 88% seen once. This clone was seen a handful of times.

The sample was peripheral blood. This clonotype was sampled from a woman between 45 and 60 years old with acute or convalescent COVID-19. V gene TRBV27 combines with J gene TRBJ2-7; a possible D gene is TRBD2 (7 bases). Here the CDR3 reads CASTLRPGGPYEQYF. CDR3 sequence (DNA): TGTGCCAGCACCCTACGTCCCGGGGGGCCCTACGAGCAGTACTTC.